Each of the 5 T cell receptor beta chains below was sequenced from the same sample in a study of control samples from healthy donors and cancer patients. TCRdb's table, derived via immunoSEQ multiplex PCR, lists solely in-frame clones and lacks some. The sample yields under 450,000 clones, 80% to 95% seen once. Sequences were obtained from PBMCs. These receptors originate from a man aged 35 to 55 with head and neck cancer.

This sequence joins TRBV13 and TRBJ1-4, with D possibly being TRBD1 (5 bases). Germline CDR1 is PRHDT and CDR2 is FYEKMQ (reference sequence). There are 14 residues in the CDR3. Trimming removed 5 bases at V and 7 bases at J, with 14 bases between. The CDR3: CASSHGTYGEKLFF. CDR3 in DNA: TGTGCCAGCAGCCATGGGACGTACGGTGAAAAACTGTTTTTT.

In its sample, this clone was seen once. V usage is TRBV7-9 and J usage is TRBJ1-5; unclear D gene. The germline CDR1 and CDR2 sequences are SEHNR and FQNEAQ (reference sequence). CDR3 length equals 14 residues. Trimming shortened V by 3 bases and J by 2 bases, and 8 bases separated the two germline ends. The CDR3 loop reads CASSLDGRNQPQHF. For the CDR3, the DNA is TGTGCCAGCAGCTTGGACGGCCGCAATCAGCCCCAGCATTTT.

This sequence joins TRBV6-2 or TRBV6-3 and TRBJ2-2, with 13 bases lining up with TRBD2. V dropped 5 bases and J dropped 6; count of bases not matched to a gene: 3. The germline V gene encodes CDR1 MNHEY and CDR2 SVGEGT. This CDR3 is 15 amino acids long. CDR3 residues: CASSRTSGGPGELFF. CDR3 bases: TGTGCCAGCAGTCGGACTAGCGGGGGCCCCGGGGAGCTGTTTTTT.

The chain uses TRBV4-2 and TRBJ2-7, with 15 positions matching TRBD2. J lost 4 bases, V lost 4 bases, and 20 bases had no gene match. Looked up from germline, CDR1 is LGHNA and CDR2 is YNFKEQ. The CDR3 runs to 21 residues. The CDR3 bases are TGTGCCAGCAGCCTTGAGAGGACTAGCGGGAGGGCCTTGCCGTCCGCTTACGAGCAGTACTTC. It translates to CASSLERTSGRALPSAYEQYF.

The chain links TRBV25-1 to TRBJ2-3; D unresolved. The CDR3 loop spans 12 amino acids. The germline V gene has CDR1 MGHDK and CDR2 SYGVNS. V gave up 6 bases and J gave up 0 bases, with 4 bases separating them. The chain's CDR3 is CASRGSTDTQYF. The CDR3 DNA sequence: TGTGCCAGCAGGGGGAGCACAGATACGCAGTATTTT.